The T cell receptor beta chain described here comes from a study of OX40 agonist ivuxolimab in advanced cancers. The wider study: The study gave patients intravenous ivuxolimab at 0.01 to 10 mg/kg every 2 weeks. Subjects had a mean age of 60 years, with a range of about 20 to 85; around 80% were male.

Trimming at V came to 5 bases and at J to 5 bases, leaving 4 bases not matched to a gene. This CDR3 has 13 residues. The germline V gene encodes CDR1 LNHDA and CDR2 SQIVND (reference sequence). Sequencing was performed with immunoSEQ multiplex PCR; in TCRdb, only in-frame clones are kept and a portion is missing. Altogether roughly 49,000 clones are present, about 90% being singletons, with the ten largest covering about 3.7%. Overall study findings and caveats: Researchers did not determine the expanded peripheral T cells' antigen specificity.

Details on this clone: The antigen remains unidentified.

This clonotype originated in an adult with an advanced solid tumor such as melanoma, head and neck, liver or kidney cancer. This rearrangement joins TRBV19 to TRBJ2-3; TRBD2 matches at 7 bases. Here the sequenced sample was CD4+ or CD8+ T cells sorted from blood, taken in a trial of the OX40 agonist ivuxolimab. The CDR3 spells CASSAGVVDTQYF. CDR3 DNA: TGTGCCAGTAGTGCGGGAGTAGTAGATACGCAGTATTTT.